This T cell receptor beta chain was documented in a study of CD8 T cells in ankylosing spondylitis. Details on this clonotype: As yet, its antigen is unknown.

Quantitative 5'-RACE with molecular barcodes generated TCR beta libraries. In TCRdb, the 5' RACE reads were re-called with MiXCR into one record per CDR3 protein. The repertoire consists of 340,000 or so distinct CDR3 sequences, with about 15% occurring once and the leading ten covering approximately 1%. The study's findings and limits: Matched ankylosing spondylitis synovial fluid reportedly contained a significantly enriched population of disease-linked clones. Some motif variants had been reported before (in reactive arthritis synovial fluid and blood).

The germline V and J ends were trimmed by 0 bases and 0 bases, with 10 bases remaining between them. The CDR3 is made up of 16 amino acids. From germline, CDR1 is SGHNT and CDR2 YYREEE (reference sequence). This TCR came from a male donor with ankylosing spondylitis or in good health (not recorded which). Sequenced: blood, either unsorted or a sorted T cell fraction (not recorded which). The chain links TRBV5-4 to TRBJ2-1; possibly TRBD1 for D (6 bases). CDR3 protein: CASSLVSTGSYNEQFF. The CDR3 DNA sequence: TGTGCCAGCAGCTTGGTGTCGACAGGCTCCTACAATGAGCAGTTCTTC.